Listed below are T cell receptor beta chains from one sample, sequenced in a study of CD8 T cells in Susac syndrome. TCRdb re-derived calls from the immunoSEQ multiplex PCR reads in MiXCR, one entry per CDR3 protein. The data hold hundreds of thousands of distinct CDR3 sequences, with approximately 85% observed a single time. Sequenced material: CD8+ T cells from PBMCs. These receptor sequences come from a human donor with multiple sclerosis. Each CDR3 is given with its conserved first and last residue. Each record gives: clone size, V gene, D gene, J gene, CDR3 protein, CDR3 DNA. A D gene is named only where the DNA matches it firmly. Clone size is not always given. Where it is, it says once, few, many or a class for expanded clones.

size: once; V: TRBV19; D: TRBD2; J: TRBJ2-3; CDR3: CASSRLASDTQYF; DNA: TGTGCCAGTAGTAGACTAGCGTCAGATACGCAGTATTTT
size: once; V: TRBV27; D: NA; J: TRBJ2-1; CDR3: CASRPTGWSSYNEQFF; DNA: TGTGCCAGCAGACCTACAGGGTGGAGCTCCTACAATGAGCAGTTCTTC
size: once; V: TRBV6-5; D: NA; J: TRBJ2-1; CDR3: CASSYPAGLGGYEQFF; DNA: TGTGCCAGCAGTTACCCCGCGGGGTTGGGGGGCTACGAGCAGTTCTTC
size: few; V: TRBV29-1; D: NA; J: TRBJ2-7; CDR3: CSVAGGRPGPQLYEQYF; DNA: TGCAGCGTCGCCGGTGGCAGACCGGGACCTCAACTCTACGAGCAGTACTTC
size: NA; V: TRBV27; D: NA; J: TRBJ2-1; CDR3: CASSNRASYNEQFF; DNA: TGTGCCAGCAGTAATCGGGCCTCCTACAATGAGCAGTTCTTC
size: NA; V: TRBV28; D: TRBD2; J: TRBJ2-1; CDR3: CASSSEREGVNEQFF; DNA: TGTGCCAGCAGTTCCGAGCGGGAGGGGGTCAATGAGCAGTTCTTC
size: NA; V: TRBV4-2; D: NA; J: TRBJ2-7; CDR3: CASSHPTTSYEQYF; DNA: TGTGCCAGCAGCCACCCGACCACATCCTACGAGCAGTACTTC
size: NA; V: TRBV25-1; D: NA; J: TRBJ2-2; CDR3: CASRIGLGGELFF; DNA: TGTGCCAGCAGGATCGGTTTGGGCGGGGAGCTGTTTTTT
size: NA; V: TRBV18; D: TRBD1; J: TRBJ2-7; CDR3: CASSPGTDSSYEQYF; DNA: TGTGCCAGCTCACCCGGGACAGACTCCTCCTACGAGCAGTACTTC
size: NA; V: TRBV28; D: NA; J: TRBJ1-2; CDR3: CASSITGRNYGYTF; DNA: TGTGCCAGCAGTATTACAGGGAGAAACTATGGCTACACCTTC
size: NA; V: TRBV20-1; D: TRBD1; J: TRBJ1-2; CDR3: CSARERTGYNYGYTF; DNA: TGCAGTGCTAGAGAAAGGACAGGATATAACTATGGCTACACCTTC
size: NA; V: TRBV13; D: NA; J: TRBJ1-5; CDR3: CASSLGEGQPQHF; DNA: TGTGCCAGCAGCTTAGGGGAGGGCCAGCCCCAGCATTTT
size: NA; V: TRBV27; D: TRBD1; J: TRBJ2-1; CDR3: CASRLAGTGGEKREQFF; DNA: TGTGCCAGCAGGCTGGCCGGGACAGGGGGCGAGAAGCGTGAGCAGTTCTTC
size: few; V: TRBV20-1; D: TRBD2; J: TRBJ2-3; CDR3: CSARDPGGVRTDTQYF; DNA: TGCAGTGCTAGAGATCCGGGGGGGGTCCGCACAGATACGCAGTATTTT
size: NA; V: TRBV14; D: NA; J: TRBJ1-1; CDR3: CASSRFQGPWAFF; DNA: TGTGCCAGCAGCCGGTTTCAGGGGCCTTGGGCTTTCTTT
size: NA; V: TRBV28; D: NA; J: TRBJ2-7; CDR3: CASSFGEYYEQYF; DNA: TGTGCCAGCAGTTTCGGCGAATACTACGAGCAGTACTTC
size: NA; V: TRBV6-1; D: NA; J: TRBJ1-4; CDR3: CASRQYDGTNEKLFF; DNA: TGTGCCAGTCGCCAATACGATGGGACAAATGAAAAACTGTTTTTT
size: NA; V: TRBV12-3/TRBV12-4; D: NA; J: TRBJ2-3; CDR3: CASTGAADTQYF; DNA: TGTGCCAGCACCGGGGCCGCAGATACGCAGTATTTT
size: NA; V: TRBV28; D: NA; J: TRBJ1-2; CDR3: CASSLRFRGYTF; DNA: TGTGCCAGCAGTTTGAGGTTTAGAGGCTACACCTTC
size: NA; V: TRBV5-6; D: TRBD2; J: TRBJ2-7; CDR3: CASSLSGTRSEQYF; DNA: TGTGCCAGCAGCCTCTCCGGGACTAGGTCCGAGCAGTACTTC